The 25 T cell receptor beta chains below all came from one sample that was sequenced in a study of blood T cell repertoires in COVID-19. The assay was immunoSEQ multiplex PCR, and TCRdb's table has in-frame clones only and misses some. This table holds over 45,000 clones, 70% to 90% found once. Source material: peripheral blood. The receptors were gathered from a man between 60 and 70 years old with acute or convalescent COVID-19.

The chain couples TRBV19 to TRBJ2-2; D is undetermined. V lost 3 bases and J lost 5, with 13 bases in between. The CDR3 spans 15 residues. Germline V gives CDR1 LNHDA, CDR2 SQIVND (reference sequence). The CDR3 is CASSIAGTTTGELFF. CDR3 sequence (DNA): TGTGCCAGTAGTATCGCCGGCACTACGACCGGGGAGCTGTTTTTT.

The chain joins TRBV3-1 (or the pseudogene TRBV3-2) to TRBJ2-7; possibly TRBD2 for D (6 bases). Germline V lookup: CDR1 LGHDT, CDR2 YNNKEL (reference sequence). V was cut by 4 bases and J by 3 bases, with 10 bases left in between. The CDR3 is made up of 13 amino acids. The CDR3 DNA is TGTGCCAGCAGCCTGTCCGGGGGCTACGAGCAGTACTTC. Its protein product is CASSLSGGYEQYF.

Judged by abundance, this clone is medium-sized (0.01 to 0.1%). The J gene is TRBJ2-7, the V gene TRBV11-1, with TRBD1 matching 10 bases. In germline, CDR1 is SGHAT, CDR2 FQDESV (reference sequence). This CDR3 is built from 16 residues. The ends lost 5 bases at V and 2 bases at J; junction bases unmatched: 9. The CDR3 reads CASSQDGQGVAYEQYF. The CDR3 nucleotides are TGTGCCAGCAGCCAAGATGGACAGGGGGTAGCCTACGAGCAGTACTTC.

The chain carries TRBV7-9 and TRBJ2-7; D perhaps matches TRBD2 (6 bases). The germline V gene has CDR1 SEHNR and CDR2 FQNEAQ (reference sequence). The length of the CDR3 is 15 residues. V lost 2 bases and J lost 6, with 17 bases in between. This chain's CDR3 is CASSLFLSSEGEQYF. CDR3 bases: TGTGCCAGCAGCTTATTCTTGTCTAGCGAAGGCGAGCAGTACTTC.

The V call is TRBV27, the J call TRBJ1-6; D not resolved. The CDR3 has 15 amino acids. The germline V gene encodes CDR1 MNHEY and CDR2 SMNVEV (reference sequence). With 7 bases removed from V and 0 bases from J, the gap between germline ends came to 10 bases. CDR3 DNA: TGTGCCAGCACCCGACTTAGCTCCTATAATTCACCCCTCCACTTT. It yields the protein CASTRLSSYNSPLHF.

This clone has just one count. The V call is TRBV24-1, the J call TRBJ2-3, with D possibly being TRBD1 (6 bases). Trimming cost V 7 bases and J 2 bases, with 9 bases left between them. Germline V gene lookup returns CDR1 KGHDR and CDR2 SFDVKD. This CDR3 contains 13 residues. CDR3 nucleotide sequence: TGTGCCACCAGGGACAGTCTCACAGATACGCAGTATTTT. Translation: CATRDSLTDTQYF.

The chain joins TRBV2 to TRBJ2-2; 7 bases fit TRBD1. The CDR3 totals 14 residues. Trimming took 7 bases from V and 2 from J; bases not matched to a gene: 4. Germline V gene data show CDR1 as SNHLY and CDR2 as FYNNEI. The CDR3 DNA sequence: TGTGCCAGCAAAAGGGACAGCAACACCGGGGAGCTGTTTTTT. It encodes CASKRDSNTGELFF.

The CDR3 sequence is CASSTSGVTDTQYF. In DNA, the CDR3 is TGTGCCAGCAGCACTAGCGGGGTGACAGATACGCAGTATTTT. V is TRBV7-6 and J is TRBJ2-3; 10 bases are shared with TRBD2. The CDR3 totals 14 residues. Germline CDR1 reads SGHVS; CDR2 reads FNYEAQ. Germline trimming cut 5 bases from V and 3 bases from J; bases unmatched to any gene: 2.

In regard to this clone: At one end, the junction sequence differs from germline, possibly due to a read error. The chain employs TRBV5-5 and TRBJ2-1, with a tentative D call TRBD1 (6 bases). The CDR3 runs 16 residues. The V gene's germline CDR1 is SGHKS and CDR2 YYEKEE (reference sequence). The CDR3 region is CASSFTWGRTYNEQFF. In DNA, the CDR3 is TGTGCCAGCAGCTTTACGTGGGGGCGAACCTATAATGAGCAGTTCTTC.

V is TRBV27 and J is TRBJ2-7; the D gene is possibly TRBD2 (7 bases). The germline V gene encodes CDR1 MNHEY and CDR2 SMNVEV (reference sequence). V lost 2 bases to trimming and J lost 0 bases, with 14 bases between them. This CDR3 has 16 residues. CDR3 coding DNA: TGTGCCAGCAGTTTAAAGGGCGGGGGCGGCTCCTACGAGCAGTACTTC. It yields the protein CASSLKGGGGSYEQYF.

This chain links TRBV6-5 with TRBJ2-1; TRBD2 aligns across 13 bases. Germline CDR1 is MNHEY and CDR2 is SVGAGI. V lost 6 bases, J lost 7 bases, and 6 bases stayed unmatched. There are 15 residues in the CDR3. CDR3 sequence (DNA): TGTGCCAGCAGCCCACTAGCGGGGGGGCTAAATGAGCAGTTCTTC. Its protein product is CASSPLAGGLNEQFF.

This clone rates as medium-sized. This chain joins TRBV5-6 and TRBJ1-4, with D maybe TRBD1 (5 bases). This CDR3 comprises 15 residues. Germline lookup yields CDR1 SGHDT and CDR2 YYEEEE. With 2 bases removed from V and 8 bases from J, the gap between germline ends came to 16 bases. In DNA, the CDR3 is TGTGCCAGCAGCTTCGGGTCGACGGAGGGGGAAAAACTGTTTTTT. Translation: CASSFGSTEGEKLFF. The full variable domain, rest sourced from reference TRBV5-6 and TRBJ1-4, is DAGVTQSPTHLIKTRGQQVTLRCSPKSGHDTVSWYQQALGQGPQFIFQYYEEEERQRGNFPDRFSGHQFPNYSSELNVNALLLGDSALYLCASSFGSTEGEKLFFGSGTQLSVL.

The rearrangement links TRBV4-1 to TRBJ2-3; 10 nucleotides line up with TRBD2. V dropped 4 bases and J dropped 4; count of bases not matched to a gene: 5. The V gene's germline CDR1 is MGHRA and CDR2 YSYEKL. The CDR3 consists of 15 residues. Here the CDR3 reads CASSRSGGGSDTQYF. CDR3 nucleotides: TGCGCCAGCAGCCGAAGCGGGGGGGGATCAGATACGCAGTATTTT.

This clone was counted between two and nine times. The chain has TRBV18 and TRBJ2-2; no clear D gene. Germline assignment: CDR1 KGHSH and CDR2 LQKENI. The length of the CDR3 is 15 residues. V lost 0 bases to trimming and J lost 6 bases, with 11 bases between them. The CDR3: CASSPPRDMSGELFF. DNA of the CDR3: TGTGCCAGCTCACCACCTAGAGACATGTCCGGGGAGCTGTTTTTT.

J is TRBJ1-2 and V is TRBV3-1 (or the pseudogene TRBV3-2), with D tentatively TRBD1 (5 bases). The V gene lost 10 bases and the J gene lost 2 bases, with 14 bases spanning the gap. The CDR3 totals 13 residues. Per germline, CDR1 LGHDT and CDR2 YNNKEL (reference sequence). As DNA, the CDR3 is TGTGCCATCACGAACGACAGAAACTATGGCTACACCTTC. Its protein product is CAITNDRNYGYTF.

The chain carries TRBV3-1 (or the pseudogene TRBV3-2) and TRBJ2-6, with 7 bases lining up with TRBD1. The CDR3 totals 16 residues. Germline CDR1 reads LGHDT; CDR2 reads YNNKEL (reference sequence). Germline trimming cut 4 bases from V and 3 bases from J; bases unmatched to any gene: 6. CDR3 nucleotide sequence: TGTGCCAGCAGCCTTAGACAGGGCGGTGGGGCCAACGTCCTGACTTTC. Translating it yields CASSLRQGGGANVLTF.

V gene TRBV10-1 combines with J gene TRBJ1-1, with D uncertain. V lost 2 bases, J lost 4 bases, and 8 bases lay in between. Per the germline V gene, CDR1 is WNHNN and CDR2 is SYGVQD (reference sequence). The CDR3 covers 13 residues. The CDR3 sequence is CASSESRVTEAFF. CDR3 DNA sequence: TGCGCCAGCAGTGAGAGCCGGGTCACTGAAGCTTTCTTT.

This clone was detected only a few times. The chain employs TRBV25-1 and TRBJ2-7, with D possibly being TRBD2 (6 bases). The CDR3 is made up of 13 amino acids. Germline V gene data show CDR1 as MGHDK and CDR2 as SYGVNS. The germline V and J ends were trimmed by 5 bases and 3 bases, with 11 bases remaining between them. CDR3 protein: CASSSQGGYEQYF. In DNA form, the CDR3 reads TGTGCCAGCAGTTCCCAGGGAGGCTACGAGCAGTACTTC.

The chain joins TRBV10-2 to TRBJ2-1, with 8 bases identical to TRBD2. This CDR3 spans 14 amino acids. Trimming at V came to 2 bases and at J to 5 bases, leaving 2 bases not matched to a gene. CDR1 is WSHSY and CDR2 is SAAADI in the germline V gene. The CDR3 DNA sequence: TGCGCCAGCAGTGAGATTAGCGGGAACAATGAGCAGTTCTTC. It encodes CASSEISGNNEQFF.

The CDR3 DNA is TGTGCCAGTAGAAGGACCCTAACAGGGAGCTATGGCTACACCTTC. Translating it yields CASRRTLTGSYGYTF. The chain has TRBV19 and TRBJ1-2; possible D gene TRBD1, 6 bases. Trimming pared 6 bases from V and 4 bases from J, leaving 18 bases between. Germline CDR1 reads LNHDA; CDR2 reads SQIVND (reference sequence). The CDR3 loop spans 15 amino acids.

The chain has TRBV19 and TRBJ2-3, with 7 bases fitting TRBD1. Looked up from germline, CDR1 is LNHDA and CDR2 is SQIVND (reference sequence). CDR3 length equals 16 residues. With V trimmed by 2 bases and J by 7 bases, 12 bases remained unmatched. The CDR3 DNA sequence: TGTGCCAGTAGTATAAGAAGTTTGGGACAGCCTAATACGCAGTATTTT. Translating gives CASSIRSLGQPNTQYF. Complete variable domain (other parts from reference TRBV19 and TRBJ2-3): DGGITQSPKYLFRKEGQNVTLSCEQNLNHDAMYWYRQDPGQGLRLIYYSQIVNDFQKGDIAEGYSVSREKKESFPLTVTSAQKNPTAFYLCASSIRSLGQPNTQYFGPGTRLTVL.

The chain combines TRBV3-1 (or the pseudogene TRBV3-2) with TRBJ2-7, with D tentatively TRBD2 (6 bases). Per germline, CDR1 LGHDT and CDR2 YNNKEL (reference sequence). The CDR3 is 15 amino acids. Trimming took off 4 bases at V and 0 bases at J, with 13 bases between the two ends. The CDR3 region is CASSRAGGDSYEQYF. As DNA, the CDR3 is TGTGCCAGCAGCCGGGCGGGCGGGGACTCCTACGAGCAGTACTTC.

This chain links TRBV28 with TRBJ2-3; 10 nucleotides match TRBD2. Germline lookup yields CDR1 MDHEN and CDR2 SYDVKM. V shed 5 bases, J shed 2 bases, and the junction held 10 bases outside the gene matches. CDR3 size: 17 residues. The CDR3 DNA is TGTGCCAGCAGTACCCCAGCGGGGGGGATCCACACAGATACGCAGTATTTT. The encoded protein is CASSTPAGGIHTDTQYF. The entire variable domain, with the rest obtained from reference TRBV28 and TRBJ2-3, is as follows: DVKVTQSSRYLVKRTGEKVFLECVQDMDHENMFWYRQDPGLGLRLIYFSYDVKMKEKGDIPEGYSVSREKKERFSLILESASTNQTSMYLCASSTPAGGIHTDTQYFGPGTRLTVL.

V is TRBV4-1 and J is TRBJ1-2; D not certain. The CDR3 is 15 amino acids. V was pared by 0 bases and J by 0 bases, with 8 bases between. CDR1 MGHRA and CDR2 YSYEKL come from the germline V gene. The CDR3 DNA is TGCGCCAGCAGCCAAGATCCTACAGCTAACTATGGCTACACCTTC. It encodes CASSQDPTANYGYTF.

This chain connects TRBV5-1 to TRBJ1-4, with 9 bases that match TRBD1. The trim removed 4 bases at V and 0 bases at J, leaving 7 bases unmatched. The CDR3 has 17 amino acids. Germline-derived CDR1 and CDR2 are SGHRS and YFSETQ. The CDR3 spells CASSTTDRGATNEKLFF. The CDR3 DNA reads TGCGCCAGCAGCACCACGGACAGGGGTGCAACTAATGAAAAACTGTTTTTT.